The clone carrying this T cell receptor (beta chain) has more than one count but fewer than ten. Its cognate antigen is unknown. Primers included in the PCR were 60 Vbeta and 13 Jbeta primers. Only in-frame clones appear in the TCRdb table, and some are missing; sequencing was by immunoSEQ multiplex PCR. This repertoire shows more than 110,000 clones, 65% to 80% found once; its top ten account for 1.5% to 2%. These data are taken from a study of cytomegalovirus exposure and HLA in healthy donors. Study results and caveats: Researchers reported that a few CMV-associated chains were confirmed in vitro as CMV antigen-specific. An analysis done earlier found most TCR beta V segments productive about 87% or about 30% of the time.

Per germline, CDR1 SGHTA and CDR2 FQGNSA. This CDR3 has 15 amino acids. V shed 0 bases and J shed 3 bases, with 8 bases lying between them. The TCR comes from a woman aged 25 to 39 in good health and CMV-seronegative. The sample consisted of PBMCs. V usage is TRBV7-2 and J usage is TRBJ2-2, with TRBD2 as a possible D gene (5 bases). The CDR3 sequence: CASSLAREDTGELFF. The CDR3 coding sequence is TGTGCCAGCAGCTTAGCGAGGGAAGACACCGGGGAGCTGTTTTTT.